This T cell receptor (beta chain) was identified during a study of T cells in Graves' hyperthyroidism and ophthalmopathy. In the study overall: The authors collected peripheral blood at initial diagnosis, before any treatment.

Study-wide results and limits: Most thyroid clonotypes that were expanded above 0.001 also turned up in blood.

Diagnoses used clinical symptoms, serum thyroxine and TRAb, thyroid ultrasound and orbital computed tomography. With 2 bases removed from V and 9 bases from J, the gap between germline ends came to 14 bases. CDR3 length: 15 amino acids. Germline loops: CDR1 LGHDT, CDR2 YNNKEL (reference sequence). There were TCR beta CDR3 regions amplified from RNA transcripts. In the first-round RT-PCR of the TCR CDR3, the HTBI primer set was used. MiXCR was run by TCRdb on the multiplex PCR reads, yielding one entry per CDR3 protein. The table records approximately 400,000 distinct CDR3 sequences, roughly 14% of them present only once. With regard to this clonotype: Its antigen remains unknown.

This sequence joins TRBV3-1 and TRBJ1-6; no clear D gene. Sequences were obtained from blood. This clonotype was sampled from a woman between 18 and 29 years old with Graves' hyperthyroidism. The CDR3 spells CASSQIPQAGSPLHF. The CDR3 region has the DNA TGTGCCAGCAGCCAAATCCCTCAGGCCGGTTCACCCCTCCACTTT.